The 17 T cell receptor beta chains in this list originate from one sample, sequenced in a study of T cells in women clearing cervical HPV infection. The protocol was immunoSEQ multiplex PCR, while the TCRdb copy is restricted to in-frame clones and leaves out a portion. The repertoire table contains about 41,000 clones. The sequencing sample was made of blood buffy coat. The receptors were gathered from a woman between 18 and 70 years old with a cervical HPV16 infection that either progressed to CIN3+ or cleared (not recorded which).

Concerning this clone itself: The CDR3 end is not reached by the read, which stops 3 residues before it; the germline J gene fills it in. The rearrangement links TRBV5-1 to TRBJ2-1, with a weak D call TRBD2 (5 bases). Trimming stripped 0 bases from V and 4 bases from J, with 14 bases between. The CDR3 extends over 16 amino acids. The germline CDR1 and CDR2 sequences are SGHRS and YFSETQ. The covered CDR3 bases are TGCGCCAGCAGCTTGGGCCCGGCGGGTAGATACAATGAG. Its protein is CASSLGPAGRYNE. The whole CDR3 protein reads CASSLGPAGRYNEQFF. Full variable domain (rest looked up from reference TRBV5-1 and TRBJ2-1): KAGVTQTPRYLIKTRGQQVTLSCSPISGHRSVSWYQQTPGQGLQFLFEYFSETQRNKGNFPGRFSGRQFSNSRSEMNVSTLELGDSALYLCASSLGPAGRYNEQFFGPGTRLTVL.

Partial CDR3 DNA: TGTGCCAGCAGCTTGGGGAAGGACTCCTCCTACGAG. This gives the protein CASSLGKDSSYE. The CDR3 as a whole reads CASSLGKDSSYEQYF. J is TRBJ2-7 and V is TRBV7-8, with D possibly TRBD2 on 5 matching bases. Coverage ceases 3 residues before the CDR3 finishes, and the germline J gene fills in the end. V dropped 3 bases and J dropped 0 bases, with 12 bases sitting between them. Germline values: CDR1 SGHVS, CDR2 FQNEAQ. CDR3 length: 15 residues.

As for this clone: With the read ending 3 residues before the CDR3 end, the germline J gene is used to fill in that end. The chain uses TRBV10-2 and TRBJ2-7; TRBD2 agrees at 12 bases. The length of the CDR3 is 15 residues. V trimming: 5 bases; J trimming: 4 bases; junction bases outside the gene matches: 6. Germline lookup yields CDR1 WSHSY and CDR2 SAAADI. The CDR3: CASSRLAGAGYEQYF. The CDR3 bases that were read are TGCGCCAGCAGTCGACTAGCGGGAGCCGGGTACGAG.

About this clone itself: The DNA ends 3 residues before the CDR3 does, and the rest of the CDR3 is filled in from the germline J gene. The chain has TRBV6-2 or TRBV6-3 and TRBJ1-6, with a tentative D call TRBD1 (5 bases). Germline lookup yields CDR1 MNHEY and CDR2 SVGEGT. V was shortened by 2 bases and J by 7 bases, with 18 bases between the two germline ends. CDR3 length equals 17 residues. The CDR3 spells CASSYDRGVSENSPLHF. CDR3 DNA, as far as it was read: TGTGCCAGCAGTTACGACCGGGGGGTTTCGGAGAATTCACCC.

With regard to this clone: The read ends 3 residues shy of where the CDR3 ends; the end is completed using the germline J gene. The rearrangement joins TRBV6-1 to TRBJ2-3; the D is unclear. V was pared by 2 bases and J by 6 bases, with 12 bases between. This CDR3 spans 14 amino acids. Looked up from germline, CDR1 is MNHNS and CDR2 is SASEGT. The part of the CDR3 DNA that was read is TGTGCCAGCAGTGAATTAATTAGCCCCGATACG. Encoded protein: CASSELISPDT. The complete CDR3 protein is CASSELISPDTQYF.

Regarding this clone: Read sequence stops 3 residues before the CDR3 end, and the germline J gene provides the missing end. The chain carries TRBV10-1 and TRBJ1-1; no clear D gene. CDR3 length: 13 amino acids. CDR1 is WNHNN, CDR2 SYGVQD, per germline (reference sequence). Trimming took off 3 bases at V and 2 bases at J, with 7 bases between the two ends. CDR3 DNA (partial): TGCGCCAGCAGTGAAACGAGCAACACTGAA. It specifies CASSETSNTE. Given in full, the CDR3 is CASSETSNTEAFF.

Concerning this clone itself: With the read ending 3 residues before the CDR3 end, the germline J gene is used to fill in that end. The rearrangement joins TRBV7-2 to TRBJ1-5; 10 bases agree with TRBD1. CDR3 size: 15 residues. V lost 4 bases to trimming and J lost 4 bases; unmatched junction nucleotides: 4. Germline values: CDR1 SGHTA, CDR2 FQGNSA. This CDR3 reads CASSSGQGMNQPQHF. The CDR3 bases that were read are TGTGCCAGCAGCTCGGGACAGGGGATGAATCAGCCC.

Incomplete CDR3 DNA: TGTGCCAGCAGTGGACAGGGGAATTCACCC. Protein product: CASSGQGNSP. The complete CDR3 reads CASSGQGNSPLHF. The chain links TRBV6-1 to TRBJ1-6; 8 bases align to TRBD1. The read gets to within 3 residues of the CDR3 end, and the germline J gene fills in the rest. The V and J ends lost 4 bases and 7 bases, in that order; junction bases with no gene match: 0. Germline V CDR1 and CDR2: MNHNS, SASEGT. The CDR3 consists of 13 residues.

Concerning this clone: The CDR3 end is not reached by the read, which stops 3 residues before it; the germline J gene fills it in. The genes are TRBV30 and TRBJ1-2; 8 nucleotides line up with TRBD1. This CDR3 is 15 amino acids long. Germline values: CDR1 GTSNPN, CDR2 SVGIG (reference sequence). Trimming removed 5 bases from V and 7 bases from J; junction bases left unmatched: 15. CDR3 DNA (partial): TGTGCCTGGCTGACCTCAGGGACAGGAAGGGTTGGC. It encodes CAWLTSGTGRVG. The full CDR3 reads CAWLTSGTGRVGYTF.

In the case of this clone: The CDR3 goes on 3 residues after the read ends, and that part is filled in from the germline J gene. The chain combines TRBV5-1 with TRBJ2-5; TRBD2 is a possible D gene (5 bases). The germline V and J ends were trimmed by 5 bases and 3 bases, with 14 bases remaining between them. This CDR3 is built from 14 residues. Germline values: CDR1 SGHRS, CDR2 YFSETQ. The part of the CDR3 DNA that was read is TGCGCCAGCAGTAGGACTGACTCGAAAGAGACC. Residues: CASSRTDSKET. The entire CDR3 protein is CASSRTDSKETQYF.

For this clone: The missing CDR3 end, 3 residues past where the read stops, is filled in from the germline J gene. V usage is TRBV4-1 and J usage is TRBJ2-3; perhaps TRBD2 as D (6 bases). The germline V gene encodes CDR1 MGHRA and CDR2 YSYEKL. V was pared by 0 bases and J by 4 bases, with 11 bases between. The CDR3 has 15 amino acids. CDR3: CASSQDNGGADTQYF. The CDR3 bases that were read are TGCGCCAGCAGCCAAGATAACGGCGGGGCAGATACG.

In regard to this clone: The read falls 3 residues short of the CDR3 end, and the missing part is taken from the germline J gene. This chain joins TRBV2 and TRBJ2-5; tentative D call: TRBD2 (6 bases). From germline, CDR1 is SNHLY and CDR2 FYNNEI. V shed 8 bases and J shed 5 bases, with 18 bases lying between them. The CDR3 covers 14 residues. CDR3 protein: CASPGMTSQETQYF. CDR3 bases read: TGTGCCAGCCCCGGAATGACTAGTCAGGAGACC.

This chain's CDR3 is CASSFSGRSIDEQFF. The DNA read from the CDR3 is TGTGCCAGCAGCTTTAGCGGGAGGAGTATAGATGAG. The J gene is TRBJ2-1, the V gene TRBV7-6; TRBD2 aligns across 10 bases. The CDR3 extends 3 residues past the end of the read, so its final part is completed from the germline J gene. Germline V lookup: CDR1 SGHVS, CDR2 FNYEAQ. V gave up 3 bases and J gave up 8 bases; unmatched junction bases: 7. The CDR3 loop spans 15 amino acids.

As regards this clone: The CDR3 end lies 3 residues beyond the end of the read and is filled in from the germline J gene. This chain joins TRBV5-6 and TRBJ1-4; 8 positions match TRBD1. Looked up from germline, CDR1 is SGHDT and CDR2 is YYEEEE. V gave up 4 bases and J gave up 3 bases; unmatched junction bases: 5. There are 15 residues in the CDR3. The CDR3 region is CASSLTGVANEKLFF. The sequenced part of the CDR3 DNA is TGTGCCAGCAGCCTGACAGGGGTGGCTAATGAAAAA.

Note on this clone: The CDR3 is cut off 3 residues early in the read; its end comes from the germline J gene. The chain combines TRBV5-1 with TRBJ1-1, with D possibly being TRBD1 (5 bases). V gave up 6 bases and J gave up 5 bases, with 20 bases separating them. There are 15 residues in the CDR3. Germline values: CDR1 SGHRS, CDR2 YFSETQ. The DNA read from the CDR3 is TGCGCCAGCATAAACGTCGGGGGGGGAGGAACTGAA. Protein sequence: CASINVGGGGTE. The entire CDR3 protein is CASINVGGGGTEAFF.

Turning to this clone: The read ends 3 residues shy of where the CDR3 ends; the end is completed using the germline J gene. The chain combines TRBV5-1 with TRBJ1-4; TRBD1 agrees at 9 bases. This CDR3 contains 14 residues. Trimming took 4 bases from V and 6 from J; bases not matched to a gene: 4. Germline V lookup: CDR1 SGHRS, CDR2 YFSETQ. CDR3 DNA, as far as it was read: TGCGCCAGCAGCCCGGGACAGGGTTATGAAAAA. Translation gives CASSPGQGYEK. The entire CDR3 is CASSPGQGYEKLFF.

CDR3: CASTDPLADYNEQFF. The covered CDR3 bases are TGTGCCAGCACCGACCCACTAGCGGACTACAATGAG. The chain joins TRBV6-2 or TRBV6-3 to TRBJ2-1; 8 nucleotides match TRBD2. From the germline J gene comes the end of the CDR3, since the read stops 3 residues before it. The CDR3 is 15 residues long. The V gene's germline CDR1 is MNHEY and CDR2 SVGEGT. V lost 7 bases to trimming and J lost 3 bases; unmatched junction nucleotides: 8.